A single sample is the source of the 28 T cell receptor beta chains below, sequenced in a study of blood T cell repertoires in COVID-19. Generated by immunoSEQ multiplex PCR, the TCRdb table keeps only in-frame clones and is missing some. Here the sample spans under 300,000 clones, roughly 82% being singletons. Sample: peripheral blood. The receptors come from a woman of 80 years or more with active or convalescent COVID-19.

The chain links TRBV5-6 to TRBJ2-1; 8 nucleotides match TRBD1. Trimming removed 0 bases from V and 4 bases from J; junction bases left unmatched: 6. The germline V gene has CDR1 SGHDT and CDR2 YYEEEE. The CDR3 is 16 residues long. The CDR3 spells CASSLGATGVYNEQFF. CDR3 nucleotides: TGTGCCAGCAGCTTGGGGGCGACAGGGGTATACAATGAGCAGTTCTTC.

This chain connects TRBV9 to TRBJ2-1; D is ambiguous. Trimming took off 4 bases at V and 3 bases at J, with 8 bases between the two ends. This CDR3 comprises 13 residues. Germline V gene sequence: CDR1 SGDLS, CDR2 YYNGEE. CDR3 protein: CASSQQVYNEQFF. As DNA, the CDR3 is TGTGCCAGCAGCCAACAAGTCTACAATGAGCAGTTCTTC.

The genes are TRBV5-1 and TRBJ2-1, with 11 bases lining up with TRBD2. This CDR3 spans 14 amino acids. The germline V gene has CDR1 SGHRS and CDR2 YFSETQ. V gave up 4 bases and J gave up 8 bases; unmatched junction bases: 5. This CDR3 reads CASSGLAGVDEQFF. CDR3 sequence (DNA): TGCGCCAGCAGCGGACTAGCGGGCGTCGATGAGCAGTTCTTC.

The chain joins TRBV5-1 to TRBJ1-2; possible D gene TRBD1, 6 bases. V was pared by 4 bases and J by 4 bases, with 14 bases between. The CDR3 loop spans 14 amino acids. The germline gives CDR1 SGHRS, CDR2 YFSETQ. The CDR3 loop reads CASSGGASTYGYTF. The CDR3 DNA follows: TGCGCCAGCAGCGGGGGGGCTTCCACCTATGGCTACACCTTC.

The CDR3 DNA follows: TGTGCCAGCAGCCAAGAACTAGCGTTGCGGAATGAGCAGTTCTTC. This sequence encodes CASSQELALRNEQFF. The V gene is TRBV4-2, the J gene TRBJ2-1, with 7 bases that match TRBD2. CDR3 size: 15 residues. The V and J ends lost 0 bases and 7 bases, in that order; junction bases with no gene match: 6. CDR1 is LGHNA, CDR2 YNFKEQ, per germline.

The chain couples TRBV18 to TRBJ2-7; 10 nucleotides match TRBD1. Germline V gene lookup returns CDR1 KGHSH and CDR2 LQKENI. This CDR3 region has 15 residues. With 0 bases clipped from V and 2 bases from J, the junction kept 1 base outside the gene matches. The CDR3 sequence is CASSPPGQGTYEQYF. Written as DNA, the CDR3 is TGTGCCAGCTCACCACCGGGACAGGGGACCTACGAGCAGTACTTC.

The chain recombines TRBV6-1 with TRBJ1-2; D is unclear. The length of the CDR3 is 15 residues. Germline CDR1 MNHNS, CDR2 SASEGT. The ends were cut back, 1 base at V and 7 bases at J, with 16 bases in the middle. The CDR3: CASSEDPGGLGGYTF. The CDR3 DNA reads TGTGCCAGCAGTGAAGACCCGGGAGGACTCGGTGGCTACACCTTC.

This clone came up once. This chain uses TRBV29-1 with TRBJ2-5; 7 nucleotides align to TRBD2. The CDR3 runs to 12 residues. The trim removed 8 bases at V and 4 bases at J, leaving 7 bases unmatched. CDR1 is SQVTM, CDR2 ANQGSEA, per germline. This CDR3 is CSITREGETQYF. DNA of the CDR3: TGCAGCATAACCAGGGAGGGAGAGACCCAGTACTTC.

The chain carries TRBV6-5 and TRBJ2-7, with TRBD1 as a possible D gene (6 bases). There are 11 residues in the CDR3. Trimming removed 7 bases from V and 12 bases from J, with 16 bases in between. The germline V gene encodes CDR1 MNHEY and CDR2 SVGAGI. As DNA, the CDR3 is TGTGCCAGCAATCTTGGGGGCACACGGTACTTC. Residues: CASNLGGTRYF.

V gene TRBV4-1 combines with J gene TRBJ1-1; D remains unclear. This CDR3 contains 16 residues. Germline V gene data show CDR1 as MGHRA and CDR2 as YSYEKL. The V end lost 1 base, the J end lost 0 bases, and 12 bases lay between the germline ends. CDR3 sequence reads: CASSQGGRGMNTEAFF. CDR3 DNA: TGCGCCAGCAGCCAAGGAGGGAGAGGGATGAACACTGAAGCTTTCTTT.

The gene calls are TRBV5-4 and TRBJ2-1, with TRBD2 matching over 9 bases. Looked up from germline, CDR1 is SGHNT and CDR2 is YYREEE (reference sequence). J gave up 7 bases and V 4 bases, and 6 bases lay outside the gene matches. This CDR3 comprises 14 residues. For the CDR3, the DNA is TGTGCCAGCAGCCAAGCGGGAGGATGGAATGAGCAGTTCTTC. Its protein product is CASSQAGGWNEQFF.

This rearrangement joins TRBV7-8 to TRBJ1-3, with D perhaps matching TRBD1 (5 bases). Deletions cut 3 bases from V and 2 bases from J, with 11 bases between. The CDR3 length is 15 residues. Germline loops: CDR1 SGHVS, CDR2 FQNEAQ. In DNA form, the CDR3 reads TGTGCCAGCAGCTTCCAGGGCAGAACTGGAAACACCATATATTTT. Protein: CASSFQGRTGNTIYF.

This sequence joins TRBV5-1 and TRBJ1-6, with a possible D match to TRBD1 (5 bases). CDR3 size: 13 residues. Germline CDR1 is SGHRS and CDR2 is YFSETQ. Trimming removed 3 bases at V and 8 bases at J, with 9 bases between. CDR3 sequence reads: CASSSQGDSPLHF. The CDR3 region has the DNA TGCGCCAGCAGCTCGCAGGGCGATTCACCCCTCCACTTT.

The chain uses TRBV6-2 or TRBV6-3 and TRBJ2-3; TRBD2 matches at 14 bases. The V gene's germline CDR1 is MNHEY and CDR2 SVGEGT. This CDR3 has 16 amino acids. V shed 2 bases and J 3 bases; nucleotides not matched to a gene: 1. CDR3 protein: CASSYGLAGGTDTQYF. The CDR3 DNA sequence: TGTGCCAGCAGTTACGGACTAGCGGGGGGAACAGATACGCAGTATTTT.

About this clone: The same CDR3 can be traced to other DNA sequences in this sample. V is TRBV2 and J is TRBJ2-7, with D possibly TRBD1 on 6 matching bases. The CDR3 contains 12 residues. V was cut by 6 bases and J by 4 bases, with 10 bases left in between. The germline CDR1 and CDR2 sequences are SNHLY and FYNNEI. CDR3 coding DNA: TGTGCCAGCAGCGAACAGGGTTACGAGCAGTACTTC. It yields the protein CASSEQGYEQYF. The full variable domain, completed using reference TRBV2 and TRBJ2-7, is EPEVTQTPSHQVTQMGQEVILRCVPISNHLYFYWYRQILGQKVEFLVSFYNNEISEKSEIFDDQFSVERPDGSNFTLKIRSTKLEDSAMYFCASSEQGYEQYFGPGTRLTVT.

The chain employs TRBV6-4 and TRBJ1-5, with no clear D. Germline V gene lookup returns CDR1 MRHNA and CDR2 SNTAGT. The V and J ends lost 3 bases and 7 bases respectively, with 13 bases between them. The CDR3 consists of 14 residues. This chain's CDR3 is CASSEAIARQPQHF. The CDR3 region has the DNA TGTGCCAGCAGTGAAGCCATCGCCCGACAGCCCCAGCATTTT.

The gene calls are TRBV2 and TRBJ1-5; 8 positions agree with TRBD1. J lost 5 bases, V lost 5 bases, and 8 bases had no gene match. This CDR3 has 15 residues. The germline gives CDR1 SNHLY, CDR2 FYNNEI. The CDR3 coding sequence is TGTGCCAGCAGTCCGACAGGGGCCCAGGATCAGCCCCAGCATTTT. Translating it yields CASSPTGAQDQPQHF.

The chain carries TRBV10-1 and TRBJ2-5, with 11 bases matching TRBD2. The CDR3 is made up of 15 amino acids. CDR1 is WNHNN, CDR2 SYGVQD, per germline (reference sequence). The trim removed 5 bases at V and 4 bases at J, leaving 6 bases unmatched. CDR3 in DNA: TGCGCCAGCAGTCCCCAAGGGACTAGCGGAGAGACCCAGTACTTC. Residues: CASSPQGTSGETQYF.

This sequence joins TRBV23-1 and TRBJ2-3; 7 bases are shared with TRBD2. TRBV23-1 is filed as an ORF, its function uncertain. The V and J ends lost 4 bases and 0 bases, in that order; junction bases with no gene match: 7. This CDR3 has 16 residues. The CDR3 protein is CASSLHRGESTDTQYF. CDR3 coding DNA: TGCGCCAGCAGTCTCCATCGGGGGGAGAGCACAGATACGCAGTATTTT.

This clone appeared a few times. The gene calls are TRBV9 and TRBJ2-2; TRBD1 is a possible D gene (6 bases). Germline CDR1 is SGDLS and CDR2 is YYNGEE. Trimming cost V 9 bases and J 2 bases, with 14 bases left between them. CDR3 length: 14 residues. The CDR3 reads CAIQQDSNTGELFF. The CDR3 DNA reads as TGTGCCATCCAGCAGGACAGTAACACCGGGGAGCTGTTTTTT.

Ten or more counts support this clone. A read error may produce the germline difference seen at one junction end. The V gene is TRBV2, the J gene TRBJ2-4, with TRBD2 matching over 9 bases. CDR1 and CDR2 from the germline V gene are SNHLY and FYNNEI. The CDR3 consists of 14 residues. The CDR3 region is CAGSPGLAENIQYF. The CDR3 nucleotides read TGTGCCGGCTCGCCGGGACTAGCCGAAAACATTCAGTACTTC.

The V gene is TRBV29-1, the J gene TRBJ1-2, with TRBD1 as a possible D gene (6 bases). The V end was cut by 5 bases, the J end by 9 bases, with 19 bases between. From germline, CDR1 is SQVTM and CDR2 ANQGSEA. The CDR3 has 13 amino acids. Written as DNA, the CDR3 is TGCAGCGTTCTACCCGCACAGGGATTGAGCTACACCTTC. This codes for CSVLPAQGLSYTF.

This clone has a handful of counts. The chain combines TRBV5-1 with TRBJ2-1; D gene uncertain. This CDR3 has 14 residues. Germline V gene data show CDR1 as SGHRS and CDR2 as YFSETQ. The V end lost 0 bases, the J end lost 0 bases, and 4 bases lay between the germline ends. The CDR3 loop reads CASSLESSYNEQFF. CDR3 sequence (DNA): TGCGCCAGCAGCTTGGAGAGCTCCTACAATGAGCAGTTCTTC.

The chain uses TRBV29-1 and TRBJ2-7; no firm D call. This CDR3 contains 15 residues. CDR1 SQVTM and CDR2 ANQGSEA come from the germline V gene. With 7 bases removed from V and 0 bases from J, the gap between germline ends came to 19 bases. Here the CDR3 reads CSAVILTKSSYEQYF. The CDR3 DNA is TGCAGCGCTGTGATACTGACAAAAAGCTCCTACGAGCAGTACTTC.

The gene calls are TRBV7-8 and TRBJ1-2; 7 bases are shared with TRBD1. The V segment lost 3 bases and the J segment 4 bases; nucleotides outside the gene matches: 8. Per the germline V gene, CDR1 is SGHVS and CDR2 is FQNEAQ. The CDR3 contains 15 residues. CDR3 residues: CASSLAPDRAYGYTF. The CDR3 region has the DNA TGTGCCAGCAGCTTGGCCCCTGACAGGGCCTATGGCTACACCTTC.

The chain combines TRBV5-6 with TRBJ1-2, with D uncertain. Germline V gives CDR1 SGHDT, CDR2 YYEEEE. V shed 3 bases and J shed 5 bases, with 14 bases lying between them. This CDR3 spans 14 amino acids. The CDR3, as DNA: TGTGCCAGCAGCTCGTTTCCGAGCGCTTATGGCTACACCTTC. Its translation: CASSSFPSAYGYTF.

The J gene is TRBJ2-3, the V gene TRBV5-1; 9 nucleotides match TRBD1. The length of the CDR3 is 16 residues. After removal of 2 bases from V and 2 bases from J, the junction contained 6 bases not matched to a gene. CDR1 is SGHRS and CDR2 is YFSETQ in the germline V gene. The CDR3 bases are TGCGCCAGCAGCTTCCCCGGGACAGGGATCACAGATACGCAGTATTTT. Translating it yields CASSFPGTGITDTQYF.

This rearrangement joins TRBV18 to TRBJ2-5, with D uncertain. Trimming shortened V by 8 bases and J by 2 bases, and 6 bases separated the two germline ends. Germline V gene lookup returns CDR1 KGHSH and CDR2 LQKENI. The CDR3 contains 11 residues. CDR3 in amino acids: CASVEQETQYF. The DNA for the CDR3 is TGTGCCAGCGTAGAACAAGAGACCCAGTACTTC.